This TCR beta chain emerged from a study of Tregs in tolerant kidney transplant recipients. Study-level findings and limits: For some patients, primers changed over time, blocking nucleotide-level comparison.

The protocol was immunoSEQ multiplex PCR, while the TCRdb copy is restricted to in-frame clones and leaves out a portion. Seen here are approximately 75,000 clones, under 95% observed once, and the top ten hold roughly 0.35%. The CDR3 is made up of 15 amino acids. The V end was cut by 8 bases, the J end by 0 bases, with 16 bases between. Germline V gives CDR1 LNHDA, CDR2 SQIVND (reference sequence). Thawed PBMCs were FACS-sorted into unstimulated CD4+CD25+CD127- regulatory T cells, CD4+CD25- non-regulatory cells, CD4 and CD8 cells. An overnight rest at 37°C with about 220 IU/ml IL-2 preceded regulatory T cell sorting from thawed PBMCs. This clone has only one observation. The antigen remains unidentified.

The TCR was taken from a human donor who received a combined kidney and bone marrow transplant. Sample: Tregs from blood, taken before the transplant. The V and J genes are TRBV19 and TRBJ1-2; no firm D call. Here the CDR3 reads CASLDEGLANYGYTF. The CDR3 region has the DNA TGTGCCAGTTTGGACGAAGGCTTAGCTAACTATGGCTACACCTTC.